Shown below are 17 T cell receptor beta chains from a single sample sequenced in a study of CD8 T cells in ankylosing spondylitis. TCRdb fed the 5' RACE reads into MiXCR, producing one record per CDR3 protein. The sample has approximately 340,000 distinct CDR3 sequences, about 15% seen once. The sample taken for sequencing was blood, either unsorted or a sorted T cell fraction (not recorded which). The receptors stem from a male donor with ankylosing spondylitis or in good health (not recorded which).

This chain connects TRBV9 to TRBJ1-2; no reliable D call. Germline V gene sequence: CDR1 SGDLS, CDR2 YYNGEE. This CDR3 region has 14 residues. The germline V and J ends were trimmed by 0 bases and 4 bases, with 10 bases remaining between them. This CDR3 reads CASSVDDIVYGYTF. The CDR3 region has the DNA TGTGCCAGCAGCGTAGACGACATCGTCTATGGCTACACCTTC.

This clonotype was seen a handful of times. The chain couples TRBV6-5 to TRBJ2-7; 8 positions agree with TRBD1. Germline V CDR1 and CDR2: MNHEY, SVGAGI. The CDR3 consists of 16 residues. V was clipped by 1 base and J by 4 bases; unmatched bases: 9. The CDR3 DNA reads TGTGCCAGCAGTTACTATCGACAGGGGTTCGTTTACGAGCAGTACTTC. This codes for CASSYYRQGFVYEQYF.

This clonotype was observed a handful of times. This chain uses TRBV29-1 with TRBJ1-4; D not resolved. This CDR3 region has 14 residues. The V end lost 6 bases, the J end lost 0 bases, and 11 bases lay between the germline ends. Germline lookup yields CDR1 SQVTM and CDR2 ANQGSEA. CDR3 loop: CSVLVKATNEKLFF. In DNA, the CDR3 is TGCAGCGTCCTAGTGAAGGCAACTAATGAAAAACTGTTTTTT. Using reference TRBV29-1 and TRBJ1-4 for the parts outside the CDR3, the full variable domain is SAVISQKPSRDICQRGTSLTIQCQVDSQVTMMFWYRQQPGQSLTLIATANQGSEATYESGFVIDKFPISRPNLTFSTLTVSNMSPEDSSIYLCSVLVKATNEKLFFGSGTQLSVL.

The rearrangement uses TRBV6-2 or TRBV6-3 and TRBJ2-7; the match to TRBD1 covers 9 bases. The CDR3 is made up of 14 amino acids. J lost 5 bases, V lost 7 bases, and 9 bases had no gene match. CDR1 is MNHEY, CDR2 SVGEGT, per germline. The CDR3 spells CASTPGDREDEQYF. CDR3 nucleotide sequence: TGTGCCAGCACTCCAGGGGACAGGGAAGACGAGCAGTACTTC.

This clonotype was seen at least ten times. The chain carries TRBV12-3 or TRBV12-4 and TRBJ2-5; 8 nucleotides match TRBD1. This CDR3 has 16 residues. V trimming: 0 bases; J trimming: 3 bases; junction bases outside the gene matches: 6. The CDR3 protein is CASSLASQGGKETQYF. The CDR3, as DNA: TGTGCCAGCAGTTTAGCGTCACAGGGGGGAAAAGAGACCCAGTACTTC.

The genes are TRBV3-1 and TRBJ1-2, with 9 positions matching TRBD1. This CDR3 is 14 amino acids long. V lost 4 bases to trimming and J lost 7 bases; unmatched junction nucleotides: 7. The germline V gene has CDR1 LGHDT and CDR2 YNNKEL (reference sequence). CDR3 sequence: CASSRDRAAVGYTF. CDR3 nucleotides: TGTGCCAGCAGCCGGGACAGGGCGGCTGTTGGCTACACCTTC. The variable domain in full, completed from reference TRBV3-1 and TRBJ1-2, reads DTAVSQTPKYLVTQMGNDKSIKCEQNLGHDTMYWYKQDSKKFLKIMFSYNNKELIINETVPNRFSPKSPDKAHLNLHINSLELGDSAVYFCASSRDRAAVGYTFGSGTRLTVV.

This rearrangement joins TRBV6-5 to TRBJ2-1; 8 positions agree with TRBD2. The V segment lost 7 bases and the J segment 9 bases; nucleotides outside the gene matches: 8. Per germline, CDR1 MNHEY and CDR2 SVGAGI. The CDR3 runs to 13 residues. The CDR3 region has the DNA TGTGCCAGCACTTCGGGGGGGCATGGTGAGCAGTTCTTC. Its translation is CASTSGGHGEQFF.

This clonotype appeared once. J is TRBJ2-1 and V is TRBV10-3, with TRBD1 matching 8 bases. With 3 bases clipped from V and 2 bases from J, the junction kept 6 bases outside the gene matches. CDR1 is ENHRY, CDR2 SYGVKD, per germline. This CDR3 is 16 amino acids long. In nucleotides, the CDR3 is TGTGCCATCAGTGACGGACAGGGACGGCCCTACAATGAGCAGTTCTTC. Translated, it gives CAISDGQGRPYNEQFF.

The chain has TRBV5-6 and TRBJ2-2; D is tentatively TRBD1 or TRBD2 (5 bases each). Germline CDR1 reads SGHDT; CDR2 reads YYEEEE. Between the trimmed V and J ends, which lost 5 bases and 2 bases, there was a span of 13 bases. The CDR3 is 15 residues long. The CDR3 DNA is TGTGCCAGCAGGCCGGGACCGGGCAACACCGGGGAGCTGTTTTTT. Translated, it gives CASRPGPGNTGELFF.

This clonotype was detected a few times. The rearrangement joins TRBV20-1 to TRBJ2-1; 13 bases line up with TRBD2. Germline V gene data show CDR1 as DFQATT and CDR2 as SNEGSKA (reference sequence). The CDR3 consists of 16 residues. Unmatched junction bases numbered 3, after V lost 2 bases and J lost 2 bases. CDR3 sequence: CSARPLAGGAYNEQFF. In DNA, the CDR3 is TGCAGTGCTAGACCACTAGCGGGAGGGGCCTACAATGAGCAGTTCTTC.

This clonotype was seen a handful of times. The chain joins TRBV6-5 to TRBJ2-2, with no clear D. This CDR3 region has 14 residues. V was pared by 2 bases and J by 2 bases, with 6 bases between. In germline, CDR1 is MNHEY, CDR2 SVGAGI. The CDR3 bases are TGTGCCAGCAGTTACCTAAGAAACACCGGGGAGCTGTTTTTT. Translated, it gives CASSYLRNTGELFF.

This clonotype was observed a few times. The chain is built from TRBV5-1 and TRBJ2-2, with 7 bases aligning to TRBD1. Trimming removed 5 bases from V and 5 bases from J; junction bases left unmatched: 6. The CDR3 is made up of 14 amino acids. Germline CDR1 reads SGHRS; CDR2 reads YFSETQ. The CDR3 spells CASSQGESTGELFF. CDR3 in DNA: TGCGCCAGCAGTCAGGGGGAAAGTACCGGGGAGCTGTTTTTT.

This sequence joins TRBV20-1 and TRBJ2-3; TRBD2 matches at 15 bases. This CDR3 is 18 amino acids long. Germline assignment: CDR1 DFQATT and CDR2 SNEGSKA (reference sequence). With 3 bases clipped from V and 2 bases from J, the junction kept 9 bases outside the gene matches. CDR3 loop: CSARKPGLAGGTTDTQYF. CDR3 DNA: TGCAGTGCTAGGAAACCGGGACTAGCGGGGGGCACCACAGATACGCAGTATTTT.

This clonotype was picked up a small number of times. The rearrangement joins TRBV5-6 to TRBJ2-5; D unresolved. The CDR3 extends over 13 amino acids. The germline CDR1 and CDR2 sequences are SGHDT and YYEEEE. The V end was cut by 4 bases, the J end by 3 bases, with 10 bases between. The CDR3 sequence: CASSRLVKETQYF. The CDR3 nucleotides read TGTGCCAGCAGCCGCCTAGTAAAAGAGACCCAGTACTTC.

Only a few counts were recorded for this clonotype. The rearrangement joins TRBV7-2 to TRBJ2-1, with TRBD2 identical over 11 bases. The CDR3 runs to 16 residues. Germline loops: CDR1 SGHTA, CDR2 FQGNSA. V shed 1 base, J shed 8 bases, and the junction held 7 bases outside the gene matches. As DNA, the CDR3 is TGTGCCAGCAGCTTAGAGAGACTAGCGGGACGGGATGAGCAGTTCTTC. This gives the protein CASSLERLAGRDEQFF.

V gene TRBV5-1 combines with J gene TRBJ1-6; 11 bases align to TRBD1. The CDR3 sequence is 16 residues long. Germline-derived CDR1 and CDR2 are SGHRS and YFSETQ. The V and J ends lost 4 bases and 5 bases, in that order; junction bases with no gene match: 5. The CDR3 sequence: CASSPGTGGHNSPLHF. CDR3 nucleotide sequence: TGCGCCAGCAGCCCGGGGACAGGGGGACATAATTCACCCCTCCACTTT. Supplemented by reference TRBV5-1 and TRBJ1-6, the full variable domain reads KAGVTQTPRYLIKTRGQQVTLSCSPISGHRSVSWYQQTPGQGLQFLFEYFSETQRNKGNFPGRFSGRQFSNSRSEMNVSTLELGDSALYLCASSPGTGGHNSPLHFGNGTRLTVT.

The chain carries TRBV30 and TRBJ2-2; D might be TRBD1 (6 bases). CDR1 and CDR2 (germline): GTSNPN, SVGIG (reference sequence). The length of the CDR3 is 15 residues. Trimming shortened V by 4 bases and J by 3 bases, and 15 bases separated the two germline ends. The CDR3 DNA is TGTGCCTGGAAGCTGTCAGGGGTTTACACCGGGGAGCTGTTTTTT. Amino acids: CAWKLSGVYTGELFF.